At least ten counts were recorded for the clone carrying this T cell receptor (beta chain). As yet, its antigen is unknown. This sample is part of a study of cytomegalovirus exposure and HLA in healthy donors. 13 Jbeta primers and 60 Vbeta primers were used for the PCR. Produced via immunoSEQ multiplex PCR; TCRdb's table is partial and in-frame only. The table shows 75,000 to 100,000 clones, with approximately 7.7% occurring only once. Study-level results: Later work associated around 18,000 TCR beta sequences with HLA alleles at 0.05 false discovery rate. A classifier reportedly called cytomegalovirus status with high sensitivity and specificity. When analyzed later, the rates of TCR association showed variation by HLA locus, with DRB1 the most and HLA-C the fewest. Earlier results showed most TCR beta V segments being productive about 87% or about 30% of the time.

Germline V lookup: CDR1 MNHEY, CDR2 SVGAGI. V lost 6 bases, J lost 7 bases, and 10 bases stayed unmatched. This CDR3 is built from 14 residues. Input material: PBMCs. The chain links TRBV6-5 to TRBJ1-2, with TRBD1 identical over 8 bases. This TCR was sampled from a man in his forties or fifties in good health and CMV-seronegative. CDR3 residues: CASSSGQGWSGYTF. The DNA for the CDR3 is TGTGCCAGCAGCTCTGGACAGGGATGGTCTGGCTACACCTTC.